This T cell receptor beta chain was recorded in a study of blood T cells in healthy people across ages. Study summary: Roughly one uniquely barcoded beta molecule per two T cells was captured. Study observations and caveats: Diversity was estimated from one million T cells, and these estimates were considered underestimates.

Next came a second PCR, run for about 7 to 12 cycles, which used a sample-barcoded 5' primer along with a J-beta primer mix. MiXCR, applied by TCRdb to the 5' RACE reads, yields one record per CDR3 protein. The sample consists of around 970,000 distinct CDR3 sequences, roughly 51% of them appearing once. The sample holds many counts of this clonotype. What it binds is unknown. V lost 3 bases and J lost 6; bases outside the gene matches: 8. The CDR3 loop spans 15 amino acids. The germline CDR1 and CDR2 sequences are SGHRS and YFSETQ. The sample consisted of blood. This clonotype originated in a woman aged 60 to 75 in good health. The rearrangement joins TRBV5-1 to TRBJ2-1; 8 positions agree with TRBD2. CDR3 bases: TGCGCCAGCAGCTCCTCCCTCGGGACTAGCAATGAGCAGTTCTTC. Encoded protein: CASSSSLGTSNEQFF.